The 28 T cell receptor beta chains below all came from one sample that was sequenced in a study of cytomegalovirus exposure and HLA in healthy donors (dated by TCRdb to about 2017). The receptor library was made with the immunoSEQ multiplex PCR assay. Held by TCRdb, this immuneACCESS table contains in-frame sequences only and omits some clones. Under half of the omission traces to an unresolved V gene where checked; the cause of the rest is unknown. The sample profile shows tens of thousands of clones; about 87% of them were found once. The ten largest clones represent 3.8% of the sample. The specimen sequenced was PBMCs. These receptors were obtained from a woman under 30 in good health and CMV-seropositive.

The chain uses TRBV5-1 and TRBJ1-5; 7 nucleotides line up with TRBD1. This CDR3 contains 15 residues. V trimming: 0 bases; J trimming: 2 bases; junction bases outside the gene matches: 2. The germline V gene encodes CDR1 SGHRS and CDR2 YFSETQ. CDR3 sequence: CASSLGQGGNQPQHF. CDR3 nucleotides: TGCGCCAGCAGCTTGGGACAGGGTGGCAATCAGCCCCAGCATTTT.

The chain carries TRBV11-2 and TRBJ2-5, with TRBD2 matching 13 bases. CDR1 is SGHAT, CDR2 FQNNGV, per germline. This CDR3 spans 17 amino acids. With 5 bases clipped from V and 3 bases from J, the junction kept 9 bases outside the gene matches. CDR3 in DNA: TGTGCCAGCAGCATAACTACGACTAGCGGGGGGAAAGAGACCCAGTACTTC. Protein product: CASSITTTSGGKETQYF.

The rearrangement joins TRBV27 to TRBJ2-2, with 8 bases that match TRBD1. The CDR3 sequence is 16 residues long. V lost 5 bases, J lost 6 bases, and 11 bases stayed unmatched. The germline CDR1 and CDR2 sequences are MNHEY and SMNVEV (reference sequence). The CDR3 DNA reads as TGTGCCAGCAGTATCAGGACAGGGCGCGCATCCGGGGAGCTGTTTTTT. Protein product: CASSIRTGRASGELFF.

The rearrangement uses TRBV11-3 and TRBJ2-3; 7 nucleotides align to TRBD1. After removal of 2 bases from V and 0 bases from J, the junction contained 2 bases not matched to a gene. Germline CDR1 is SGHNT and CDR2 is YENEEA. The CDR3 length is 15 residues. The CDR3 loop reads CASSLSGQSTDTQYF. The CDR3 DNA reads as TGTGCCAGCAGCTTATCGGGACAGAGCACAGATACGCAGTATTTT.

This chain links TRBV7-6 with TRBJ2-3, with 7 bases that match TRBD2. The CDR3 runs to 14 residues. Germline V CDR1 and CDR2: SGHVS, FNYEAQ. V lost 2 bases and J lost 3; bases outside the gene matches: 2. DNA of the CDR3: TGTGCCAGCAGCTTACCGGGGGGTACAGATACGCAGTATTTT. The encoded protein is CASSLPGGTDTQYF. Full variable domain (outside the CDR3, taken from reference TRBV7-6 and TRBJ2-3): GAGVSQSPRYKVTKRGQDVALRCDPISGHVSLYWYRQALGQGPEFLTYFNYEAQQDKSGLPNDRFSAERPEGSISTLTIQRTEQRDSAMYRCASSLPGGTDTQYFGPGTRLTVL.

For the CDR3, the DNA is TGTGCCAGCAGCCCAGTCGGGTCCGCGTACGAGCAGTACTTC. It yields the protein CASSPVGSAYEQYF. This chain connects TRBV27 to TRBJ2-7; D remains ambiguous. The CDR3 is 14 residues long. CDR1 is MNHEY and CDR2 is SMNVEV in the germline V gene (reference sequence). V was shortened by 6 bases and J by 4 bases, with 16 bases between the two germline ends.

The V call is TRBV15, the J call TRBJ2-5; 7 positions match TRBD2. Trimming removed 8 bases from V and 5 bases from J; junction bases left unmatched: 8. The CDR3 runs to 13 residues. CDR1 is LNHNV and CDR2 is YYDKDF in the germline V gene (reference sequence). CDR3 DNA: TGTGCCACCTCTGTTCCCGGGGGGGAGACCCAGTACTTC. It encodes CATSVPGGETQYF.

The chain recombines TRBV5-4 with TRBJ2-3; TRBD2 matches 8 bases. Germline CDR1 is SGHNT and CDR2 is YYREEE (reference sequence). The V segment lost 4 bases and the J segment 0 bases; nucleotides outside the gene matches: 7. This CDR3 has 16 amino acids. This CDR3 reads CASSPRGGLSTDTQYF. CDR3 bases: TGTGCCAGCAGCCCACGGGGGGGACTAAGCACAGATACGCAGTATTTT.

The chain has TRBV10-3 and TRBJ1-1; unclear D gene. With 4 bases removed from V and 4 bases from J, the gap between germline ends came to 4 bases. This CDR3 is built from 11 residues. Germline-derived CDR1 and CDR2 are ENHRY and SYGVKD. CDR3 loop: CAISGSTEAFF. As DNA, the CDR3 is TGTGCCATCAGTGGCAGCACTGAAGCTTTCTTT.

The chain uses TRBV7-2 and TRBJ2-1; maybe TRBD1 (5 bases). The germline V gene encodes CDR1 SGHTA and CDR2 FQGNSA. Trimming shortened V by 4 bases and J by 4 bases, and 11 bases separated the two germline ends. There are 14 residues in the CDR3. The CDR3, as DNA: TGTGCCAGCAGCTCCCGACAGCCTTACAATGAGCAGTTCTTC. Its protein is CASSSRQPYNEQFF.

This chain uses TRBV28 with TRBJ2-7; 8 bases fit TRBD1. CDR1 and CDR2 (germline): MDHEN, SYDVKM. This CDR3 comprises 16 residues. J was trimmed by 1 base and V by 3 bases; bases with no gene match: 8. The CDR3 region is CASSFGDRDRSYEQYF. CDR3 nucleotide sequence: TGTGCCAGCAGTTTTGGCGACCGGGACAGGTCCTACGAGCAGTACTTC.

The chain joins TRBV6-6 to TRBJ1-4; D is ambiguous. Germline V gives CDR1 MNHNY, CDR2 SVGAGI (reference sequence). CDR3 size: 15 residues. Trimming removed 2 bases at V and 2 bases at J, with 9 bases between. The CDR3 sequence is CASSYGAATNEKLFF. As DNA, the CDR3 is TGTGCCAGCAGTTACGGAGCAGCTACTAATGAAAAACTGTTTTTT.

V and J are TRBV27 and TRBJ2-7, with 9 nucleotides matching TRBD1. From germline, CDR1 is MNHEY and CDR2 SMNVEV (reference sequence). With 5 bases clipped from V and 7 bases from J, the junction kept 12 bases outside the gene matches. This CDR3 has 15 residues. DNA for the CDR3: TGTGCCAGCAGTCTCGGGACAGGGCTTGTCGGAGAGCAGTACTTC. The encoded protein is CASSLGTGLVGEQYF.

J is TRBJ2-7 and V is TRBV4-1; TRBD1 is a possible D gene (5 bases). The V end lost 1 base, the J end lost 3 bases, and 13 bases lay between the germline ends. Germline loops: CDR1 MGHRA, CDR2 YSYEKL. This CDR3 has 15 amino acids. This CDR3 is CASSQVPTVLYEQYF. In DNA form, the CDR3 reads TGCGCCAGCAGCCAAGTCCCGACAGTCCTCTACGAGCAGTACTTC.

The CDR3 region has the DNA TGTGCCAGCAGTTACGGCCCCGTTAGGGGAGGCTACACCTTC. Amino acids: CASSYGPVRGGYTF. V gene TRBV6-6 combines with J gene TRBJ1-2; D possibly corresponds to TRBD1 (5 bases). Germline CDR1 and CDR2: MNHNY and SVGAGI (reference sequence). This CDR3 is built from 14 residues. V lost 2 bases, J lost 8 bases, and 15 bases lay in between.

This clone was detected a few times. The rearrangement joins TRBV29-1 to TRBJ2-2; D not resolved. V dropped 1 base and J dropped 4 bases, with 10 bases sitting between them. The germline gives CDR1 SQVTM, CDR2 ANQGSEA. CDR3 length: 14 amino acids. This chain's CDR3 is CSVEAPIGTGELFF. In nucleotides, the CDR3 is TGCAGCGTTGAAGCACCTATTGGCACCGGGGAGCTGTTTTTT.

DNA for the CDR3: TGTGCCAGCAGCAAAGGCTTACGTAGGACTAGCACAGATACGCAGTATTTT. Its translation: CASSKGLRRTSTDTQYF. The chain employs TRBV21-1 and TRBJ2-3; the tabulated D call, TRBD2, remains unverified against the DNA. TRBV21-1 is recorded as a pseudogene. The CDR3 extends over 17 amino acids.

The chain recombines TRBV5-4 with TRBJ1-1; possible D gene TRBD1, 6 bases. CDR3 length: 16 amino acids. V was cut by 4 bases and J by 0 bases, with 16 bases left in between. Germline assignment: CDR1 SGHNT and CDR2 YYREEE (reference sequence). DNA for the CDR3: TGTGCCAGCAGCCTTGGACAGTGGGTAGTGAACACTGAAGCTTTCTTT. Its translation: CASSLGQWVVNTEAFF.

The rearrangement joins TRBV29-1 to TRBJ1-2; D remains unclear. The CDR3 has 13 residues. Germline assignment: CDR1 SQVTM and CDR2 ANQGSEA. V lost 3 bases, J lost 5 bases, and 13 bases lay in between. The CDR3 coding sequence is TGCAGCGTTGACGGGGAATCTGGTTATGGCTACACCTTC. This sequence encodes CSVDGESGYGYTF.

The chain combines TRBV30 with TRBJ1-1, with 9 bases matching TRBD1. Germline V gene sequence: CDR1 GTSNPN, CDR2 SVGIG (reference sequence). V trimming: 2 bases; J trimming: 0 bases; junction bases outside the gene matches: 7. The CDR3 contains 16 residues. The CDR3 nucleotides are TGTGCCTGGAGTAAAGGGACAGGGCGTATGAACACTGAAGCTTTCTTT. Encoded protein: CAWSKGTGRMNTEAFF.

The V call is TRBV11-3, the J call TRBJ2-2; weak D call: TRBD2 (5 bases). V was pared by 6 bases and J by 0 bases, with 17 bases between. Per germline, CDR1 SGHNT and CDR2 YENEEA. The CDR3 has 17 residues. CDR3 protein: CASSLSITSPNTGELFF. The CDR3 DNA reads TGTGCCAGCAGTCTCAGCATTACTAGTCCGAACACCGGGGAGCTGTTTTTT.

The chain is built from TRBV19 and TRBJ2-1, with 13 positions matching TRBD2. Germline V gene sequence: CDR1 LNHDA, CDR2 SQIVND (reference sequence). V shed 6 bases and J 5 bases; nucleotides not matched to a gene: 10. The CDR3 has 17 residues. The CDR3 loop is CASRTTSGGPRHNEQFF. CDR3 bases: TGTGCCAGTAGGACGACTAGCGGGGGGCCTAGACACAATGAGCAGTTCTTC.

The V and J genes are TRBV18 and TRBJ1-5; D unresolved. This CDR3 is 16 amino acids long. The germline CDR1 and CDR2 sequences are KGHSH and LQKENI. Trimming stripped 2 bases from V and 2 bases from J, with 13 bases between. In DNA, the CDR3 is TGTGCCAGCTCACCAGTGGAGTCTTTTGGCAATCAGCCCCAGCATTTT. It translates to CASSPVESFGNQPQHF. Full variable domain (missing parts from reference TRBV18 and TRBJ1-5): NAGVMQNPRHLVRRRGQEARLRCSPMKGHSHVYWYRQLPEEGLKFMVYLQKENIIDESGMPKERFSAEFPKEGPSILRIQQVVRGDSAAYFCASSPVESFGNQPQHFGDGTRLSIL.

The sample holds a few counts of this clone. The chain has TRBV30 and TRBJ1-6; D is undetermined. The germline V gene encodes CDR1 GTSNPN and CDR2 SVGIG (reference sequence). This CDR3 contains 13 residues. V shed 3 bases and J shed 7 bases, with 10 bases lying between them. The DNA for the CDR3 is TGTGCCTGGAGGCGGGGTGGAAATTCACCCCTCCACTTT. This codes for CAWRRGGNSPLHF.

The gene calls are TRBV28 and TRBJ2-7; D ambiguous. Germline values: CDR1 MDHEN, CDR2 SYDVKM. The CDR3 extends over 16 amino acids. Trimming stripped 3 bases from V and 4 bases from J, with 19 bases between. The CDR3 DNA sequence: TGTGCCAGCAGTTTGTACGAGAATACCCGGCGGTACGAGCAGTACTTC. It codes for CASSLYENTRRYEQYF.

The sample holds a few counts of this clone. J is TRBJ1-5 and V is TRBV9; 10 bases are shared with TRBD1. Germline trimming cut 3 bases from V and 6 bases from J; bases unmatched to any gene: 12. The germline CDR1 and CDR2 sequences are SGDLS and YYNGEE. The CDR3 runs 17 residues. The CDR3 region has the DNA TGTGCCAGCAGCGCCGGGACAGGGGTCGGGGGTGGTCAGCCCCAGCATTTT. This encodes CASSAGTGVGGGQPQHF.

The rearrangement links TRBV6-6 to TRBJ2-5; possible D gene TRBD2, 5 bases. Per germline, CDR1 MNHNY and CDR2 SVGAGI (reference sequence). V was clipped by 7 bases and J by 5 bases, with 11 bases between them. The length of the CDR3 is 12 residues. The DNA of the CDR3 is TGTGCCAGCACCCCTGCGGGCGAGACCCAGTACTTC. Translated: CASTPAGETQYF.

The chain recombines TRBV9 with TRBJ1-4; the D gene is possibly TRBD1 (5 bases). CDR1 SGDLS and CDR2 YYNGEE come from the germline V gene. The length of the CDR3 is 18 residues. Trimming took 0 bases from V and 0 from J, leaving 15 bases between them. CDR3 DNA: TGTGCCAGCAGCGTAGGAGGGTCGGGGGGACCAACTAATGAAAAACTGTTTTTT. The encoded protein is CASSVGGSGGPTNEKLFF.